The next 28 T cell receptor beta chains were all read from a single sample in a study of cytomegalovirus exposure and HLA in healthy donors. A multiplex PCR was run with 60 Vbeta primers and 13 Jbeta primers. Sequenced by immunoSEQ multiplex PCR; TCRdb stores in-frame clones only, minus some. The sample carries 170,000 or so clones, more than 70% recorded once. Sequencing was done on a sample of PBMCs. The receptors were gathered from a boy between 2 and 10 years old in good health and CMV-seronegative.

J is TRBJ2-7 and V is TRBV5-4; TRBD2 aligns across 8 bases. J was trimmed by 3 bases and V by 1 base; bases with no gene match: 9. In germline, CDR1 is SGHNT, CDR2 YYREEE (reference sequence). The CDR3 is 16 amino acids. The CDR3 nucleotides read TGTGCCAGCAGCTTGAGGGGGACTAGTTGGGACTACGAGCAGTACTTC. Protein: CASSLRGTSWDYEQYF.

This clone was recorded only once. The CDR3 DNA sequence: TGTGCCAGCTCACTAGACAGGGCCCGGTGGGAGCAGTACTTC. Its protein is CASSLDRARWEQYF. V gene TRBV18 combines with J gene TRBJ2-7, with TRBD1 identical over 7 bases. Germline V gene data show CDR1 as KGHSH and CDR2 as LQKENI. Trimming removed 4 bases from V and 7 bases from J; junction bases left unmatched: 10. The CDR3 is 14 residues long.

This clone was observed a single time. The V and J genes are TRBV30 and TRBJ2-7; a weak D match, TRBD1 (6 bases). V lost 3 bases and J lost 0, with 12 bases in between. CDR3 length: 14 amino acids. Germline V gives CDR1 GTSNPN, CDR2 SVGIG (reference sequence). The CDR3 protein is CAWRQGYSSYEQYF. DNA for the CDR3: TGTGCCTGGAGACAGGGTTACAGCTCCTACGAGCAGTACTTC. The full variable domain, its missing parts supplied by reference TRBV30 and TRBJ2-7, is SQTIHQWPATLVQPVGSPLSLECTVEGTSNPNLYWYRQAAGRGLQLLFYSVGIGQISSEVPQNLSASRPQDRQFILSSKKLLLSDSGFYLCAWRQGYSSYEQYFGPGTRLTVT.

The V call is TRBV7-9, the J call TRBJ2-6, with 10 bases matching TRBD1. The CDR3 is 17 residues long. The germline V gene encodes CDR1 SEHNR and CDR2 FQNEAQ (reference sequence). V was pared by 3 bases and J by 0 bases, with 2 bases of the junction left unmatched. CDR3 sequence (DNA): TGTGCCAGCAGCTTGGGACAGGGGTTCTCTGGGGCCAACGTCCTGACTTTC. Translated, it gives CASSLGQGFSGANVLTF.

This sequence joins TRBV6-1 and TRBJ2-5; 9 bases are shared with TRBD1. The CDR3 spans 13 residues. The V gene's germline CDR1 is MNHNS and CDR2 SASEGT. After removal of 4 bases from V and 3 bases from J, the junction contained 0 bases not matched to a gene. The CDR3 region is CASSGDREETQYF. The CDR3 DNA reads as TGTGCCAGCAGTGGGGACAGGGAAGAGACCCAGTACTTC.

The chain has TRBV4-1 and TRBJ2-2, with 8 bases lining up with TRBD2. This CDR3 has 15 amino acids. V trimming: 4 bases; J trimming: 2 bases; junction bases outside the gene matches: 3. Germline V gene data show CDR1 as MGHRA and CDR2 as YSYEKL. The CDR3 nucleotides read TGCGCCAGCAGCCCCAGCGGGAGCAACACCGGGGAGCTGTTTTTT. Its protein product is CASSPSGSNTGELFF.

This chain uses TRBV28 with TRBJ1-3, with D perhaps matching TRBD1 (5 bases). Germline V gives CDR1 MDHEN, CDR2 SYDVKM. This CDR3 has 15 amino acids. Trimming pared 3 bases from V and 0 bases from J, leaving 9 bases between. The chain's CDR3 is CASSFQGISGNTIYF. Here the CDR3 DNA reads TGTGCCAGCAGTTTTCAGGGAATCTCTGGAAACACCATATATTTT.

This clone came up once. The chain couples TRBV5-1 to TRBJ2-5, with 10 bases aligning to TRBD1. CDR3 length: 16 residues. After removal of 3 bases from V and 3 bases from J, the junction contained 8 bases not matched to a gene. Germline V gene sequence: CDR1 SGHRS, CDR2 YFSETQ. The CDR3 region has the DNA TGCGCCAGCAGCTCCCGACAGGGGGCGCTTAAAGAGACCCAGTACTTC. Translated: CASSSRQGALKETQYF. The whole variable domain, filled in from reference TRBV5-1 and TRBJ2-5, reads KAGVTQTPRYLIKTRGQQVTLSCSPISGHRSVSWYQQTPGQGLQFLFEYFSETQRNKGNFPGRFSGRQFSNSRSEMNVSTLELGDSALYLCASSSRQGALKETQYFGPGTRLLVL.

The chain couples TRBV4-2 to TRBJ2-2, with D possibly being TRBD2 (5 bases). This CDR3 spans 15 amino acids. Trimming took off 4 bases at V and 0 bases at J, with 9 bases between the two ends. Germline CDR1 and CDR2: LGHNA and YNFKEQ. The CDR3 nucleotides are TGTGCCAGCAGCCGTGGGAGTCCGAACACCGGGGAGCTGTTTTTT. Its protein product is CASSRGSPNTGELFF.

This chain connects TRBV5-1 to TRBJ2-7, with D unclear. The CDR3 consists of 14 residues. V was shortened by 4 bases and J by 4 bases, with 15 bases between the two germline ends. The V gene's germline CDR1 is SGHRS and CDR2 YFSETQ. This chain's CDR3 is CASSPRQASYEQYF. In DNA, the CDR3 is TGCGCCAGCAGCCCTCGGCAGGCCAGTTACGAGCAGTACTTC.

The J gene is TRBJ1-1, the V gene TRBV19; no firm D call. Germline V gene sequence: CDR1 LNHDA, CDR2 SQIVND (reference sequence). V lost 1 base and J 4 bases, leaving 13 bases between the germline ends. The CDR3 is made up of 15 amino acids. CDR3: CASSIGPGGATEAFF. In nucleotides, the CDR3 is TGTGCCAGTAGTATAGGCCCGGGAGGTGCCACTGAAGCTTTCTTT.

A single count supports this clone. The chain couples TRBV29-1 to TRBJ2-3; tentatively, D is TRBD2 (7 bases). Germline V gives CDR1 SQVTM, CDR2 ANQGSEA. This CDR3 comprises 16 residues. V was cut by 2 bases and J by 4 bases, with 19 bases left in between. The CDR3 bases are TGCAGCGTTGAAAATTTGGTACGGGGGGCGGCAGATACGCAGTATTTT. It yields the protein CSVENLVRGAADTQYF.

The gene calls are TRBV27 and TRBJ2-1, with D tentatively TRBD1 (6 bases). The V end lost 5 bases, the J end lost 2 bases, and 10 bases lay between the germline ends. Germline-derived CDR1 and CDR2 are MNHEY and SMNVEV (reference sequence). CDR3 length equals 14 residues. The CDR3 DNA is TGTGCCAGCAGTATGACAGGCACCTACAATGAGCAGTTCTTC. It specifies CASSMTGTYNEQFF.

This chain uses TRBV7-9 with TRBJ2-7; TRBD2 matches at 10 bases. There are 13 residues in the CDR3. With V trimmed by 7 bases and J by 5 bases, 5 bases remained unmatched. Germline V gene data show CDR1 as SEHNR and CDR2 as FQNEAQ (reference sequence). The CDR3 spells CASTLAGVNEQYF. The CDR3 nucleotides read TGTGCCAGCACGCTAGCGGGAGTGAACGAGCAGTACTTC.

The chain recombines TRBV9 with TRBJ2-7, with a possible D match to TRBD1 (5 bases). CDR3 length: 15 residues. CDR1 and CDR2 from the germline V gene are SGDLS and YYNGEE. Trimming pared 0 bases from V and 2 bases from J, leaving 12 bases between. DNA for the CDR3: TGTGCCAGCAGCGTAGGGGCCAGGGCGACCTACGAGCAGTACTTC. Amino acids: CASSVGARATYEQYF.

J is TRBJ2-7 and V is TRBV7-2; D not resolved. The ends were cut back, 2 bases at V and 5 bases at J, with 7 bases in the middle. CDR1 SGHTA and CDR2 FQGNSA come from the germline V gene. This CDR3 is 12 amino acids long. CDR3 amino acids: CASSLTSNEQYF. CDR3 DNA: TGTGCCAGCAGCTTAACTTCGAACGAGCAGTACTTC.

The rearrangement uses TRBV2 and TRBJ2-7, with a tentative D call TRBD1 (5 bases). This CDR3 region has 15 residues. Trimming took 6 bases from V and 2 from J, leaving 17 bases between them. The V gene's germline CDR1 is SNHLY and CDR2 FYNNEI. The CDR3 DNA reads TGTGCCAGCAGGGCCCCTCCAGGGTGGACCTACGAGCAGTACTTC. Translating it yields CASRAPPGWTYEQYF.

The chain carries TRBV2 and TRBJ2-7, with D tentatively TRBD1 (6 bases). Germline assignment: CDR1 SNHLY and CDR2 FYNNEI. The CDR3 length is 16 residues. Trimming removed 5 bases at V and 3 bases at J, with 20 bases between. The CDR3: CASSYNPGHNFYEQYF. CDR3 nucleotides: TGTGCCAGCAGTTATAATCCGGGACACAATTTCTACGAGCAGTACTTC.

This chain uses TRBV7-2 with TRBJ2-1; TRBD2 is a possible D gene (6 bases). This CDR3 region has 13 residues. V gave up 6 bases and J gave up 5 bases, with 11 bases separating them. CDR1 is SGHTA and CDR2 is FQGNSA in the germline V gene. The CDR3 DNA reads as TGTGCCAGCAGTATTGGACTAAACAATGAGCAGTTCTTC. It codes for CASSIGLNNEQFF.

This chain uses TRBV7-9 with TRBJ2-3; D uncertain. Trimming left V 5 bases short and J 0 bases short, with 9 bases between. Germline V lookup: CDR1 SEHNR, CDR2 FQNEAQ (reference sequence). The CDR3 consists of 14 residues. The CDR3 here is CASSRGVSTDTQYF. CDR3 sequence (DNA): TGTGCCAGCAGCCGCGGCGTTAGCACAGATACGCAGTATTTT.

The chain recombines TRBV7-6 with TRBJ2-7; D may be TRBD1 (6 bases). The V gene's germline CDR1 is SGHVS and CDR2 FNYEAQ. The CDR3 is made up of 15 amino acids. V was cut by 5 bases and J by 4 bases, with 18 bases left in between. CDR3 sequence: CASSPQGRPVYEQYF. The DNA for the CDR3 is TGTGCCAGCAGCCCACAGGGAAGGCCAGTTTACGAGCAGTACTTC.

The J gene is TRBJ2-3, the V gene TRBV29-1; possibly TRBD1 for D (5 bases). Trimming left V 7 bases short and J 2 bases short, with 13 bases between. CDR3 size: 13 residues. Germline CDR1 SQVTM, CDR2 ANQGSEA. Written as DNA, the CDR3 is TGCAGCGCTTGGGGCGGCCTCACAGATACGCAGTATTTT. Its protein product is CSAWGGLTDTQYF.

The table lists this clone with a count of one. This sequence joins TRBV7-9 and TRBJ2-1; the D gene is possibly TRBD2 (6 bases). CDR3 length equals 18 residues. V gave up 0 bases and J gave up 0 bases, with 15 bases separating them. Germline V gene sequence: CDR1 SEHNR, CDR2 FQNEAQ (reference sequence). CDR3 protein: CASSLAGGGRSSYNEQFF. The CDR3 DNA is TGTGCCAGCAGCTTAGCTGGTGGGGGGAGGAGCTCCTACAATGAGCAGTTCTTC.

This clone was counted a few times. The chain has TRBV6-1 and TRBJ1-5, with D possibly being TRBD1 (5 bases). Trimming shortened V by 3 bases and J by 5 bases, and 20 bases separated the two germline ends. The CDR3 has 17 amino acids. The germline gives CDR1 MNHNS, CDR2 SASEGT. As DNA, the CDR3 is TGTGCCAGCAGTGAGTTTTTTGGGCGCAGGGATTATCAGCCCCAGCATTTT. Translating it yields CASSEFFGRRDYQPQHF.

This clone appeared a single time. V is TRBV10-2 and J is TRBJ2-7, with D possibly being TRBD2 (7 bases). V lost 7 bases and J 3 bases, leaving 10 bases between the germline ends. CDR1 and CDR2 from the germline V gene are WSHSY and SAAADI. The length of the CDR3 is 12 residues. The CDR3 DNA follows: TGCGCCAGCAAGGGAGGGGGCTACGAGCAGTACTTC. It yields the protein CASKGGGYEQYF.

This chain links TRBV14 with TRBJ2-3; 9 positions agree with TRBD2. The CDR3 runs 19 residues. CDR1 and CDR2 (germline): SGHDN, FVKESK. With 4 bases clipped from V and 2 bases from J, the junction kept 16 bases outside the gene matches. CDR3 nucleotide sequence: TGTGCCAGCAGCCCGCTGGGACAGCTAGCGGGACTAACCACAGATACGCAGTATTTT. Its protein is CASSPLGQLAGLTTDTQYF.

The J gene is TRBJ2-5, the V gene TRBV18; tentative D call: TRBD2 (5 bases). There are 14 residues in the CDR3. Per germline, CDR1 KGHSH and CDR2 LQKENI. Trimming cost V 1 base and J 2 bases, with 8 bases left between them. The CDR3 nucleotides are TGTGCCAGCTCACCACGAGGGTCTCAAGAGACCCAGTACTTC. This translates into CASSPRGSQETQYF.

The rearrangement links TRBV28 to TRBJ2-1; 9 bases agree with TRBD2. CDR1 MDHEN and CDR2 SYDVKM come from the germline V gene. The CDR3 totals 13 residues. V lost 8 bases, J lost 7 bases, and 6 bases stayed unmatched. The CDR3 is CASGGRAGNEQFF. The CDR3 DNA follows: TGTGCCAGCGGCGGGAGGGCCGGAAATGAGCAGTTCTTC.